This T cell receptor (beta chain) was retrieved from a study of Ad26.COV2.S vaccination and SARS-CoV-2 variants. Clones were read by immunoSEQ multiplex PCR, and TCRdb kept only the in-frame ones, dropping some. The sample yields fewer than 500,000 clones, about nine tenths seen once. Concerning this clone: Its antigen is still unknown.

Stated treatment: 19 received Ad26.COV2.S at low or high dose, single or two shots; roughly 5 received placebo; per-sample allocation not given. Material that was analyzed had been drawn on day 63 after the first vaccine or placebo injection. Trimming left V 4 bases short and J 1 base short, with 14 bases between. Germline CDR1 MNHEY, CDR2 SVGEGT. There are 15 residues in the CDR3. Overall study findings and caveats: Vaccine and placebo groups showed comparable non-spike TCR breadth. Recipients given vaccine exceeded placebo recipients in spike-specific TCR breadth.

V gene TRBV6-2 or TRBV6-3 combines with J gene TRBJ2-7, with D tentatively TRBD2 (6 bases). The specimen comprised peripheral blood, sampled in a trial of Ad26.COV2.S vaccine versus placebo. The receptor comes from a person between 18 and 60 years old who received the Ad26.COV2.S COVID-19 vaccine or a placebo. DNA for the CDR3: TGTGCCAGCAGTTTCGGACTAAGCAAATCCTACGAGCAGTACTTC. Its translation is CASSFGLSKSYEQYF.